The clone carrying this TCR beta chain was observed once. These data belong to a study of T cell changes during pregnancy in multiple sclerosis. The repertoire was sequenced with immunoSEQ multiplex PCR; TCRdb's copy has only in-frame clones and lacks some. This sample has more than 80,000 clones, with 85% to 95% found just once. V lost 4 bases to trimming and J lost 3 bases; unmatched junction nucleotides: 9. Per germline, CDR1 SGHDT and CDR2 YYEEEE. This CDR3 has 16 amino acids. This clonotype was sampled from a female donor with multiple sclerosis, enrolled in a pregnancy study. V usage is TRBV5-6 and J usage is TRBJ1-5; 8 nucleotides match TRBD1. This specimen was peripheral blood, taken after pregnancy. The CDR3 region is CASSAGTGEYNQPQHF. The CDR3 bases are TGTGCCAGCAGCGCCGGGACAGGAGAATACAATCAGCCCCAGCATTTT.